This paragraph reports one TCR beta chain. This specimen comes from a study of blood T cell repertoires in COVID-19. Study-wide context: Donors in the United States, Italy and Spain gave samples during acute or convalescent COVID-19.

Losses at the gene ends were 4 bases for V and 2 bases for J; bases not matched to a gene: 8. The CDR3 runs to 16 residues. The germline V gene encodes CDR1 SGHTS and CDR2 YDEGEE. Source study methods: Quantification of nucleated cells was approximated via reference gene primer amplification. The protocol was immunoSEQ multiplex PCR, while the TCRdb copy is restricted to in-frame clones and leaves out a portion. V and J calls and clone size are copied from that table; D and trimming were computed from the DNA. This table holds over 60,000 clones, 85% to 90% found once. V usage is TRBV5-8 and J usage is TRBJ2-3; 9 positions match TRBD2. Sequencing was performed on peripheral blood. This sequence was found in a man aged 45-65 years with acute or convalescent COVID-19. The CDR3 reads CASSLGTSRITDTQYF. The CDR3 DNA follows: TGTGCCAGCAGCCTGGGGACTAGCAGGATCACAGATACGCAGTATTTT. The variable domain in full, completed from reference TRBV5-8 and TRBJ2-3, reads EAGVTQSPTHLIKTRGQQATLRCSPISGHTSVYWYQQALGLGLQFLLWYDEGEERNRGNFPPRFSGRQFPNYSSELNVNALELEDSALYLCASSLGTSRITDTQYFGPGTRLTVL.